Listed here are 29 T cell receptor beta chains from one sample, sequenced in a study of read filtering for tumor transcriptome and immune sequencing. From around 440 ng of RNA, a library with molecular barcoded alpha/delta and beta/gamma adaptors was made. TCRdb passed the reads through MiXCR, listing each CDR3 protein once. Among around 35,000 distinct CDR3 sequences listed, around 15% were seen once. Source material: a population of CD138-negative cells sorted from bone marrow. The receptors were gathered from a donor at least 40 years old with multiple myeloma.

In its sample, this clonotype was seen many times. This sequence joins TRBV20-1 and TRBJ2-2; 9 bases map to TRBD2. Germline V gene data show CDR1 as DFQATT and CDR2 as SNEGSKA (reference sequence). Germline trimming cut 0 bases from V and 1 base from J; bases unmatched to any gene: 6. The CDR3 is 17 amino acids. DNA of the CDR3: TGCAGTGCTAGAGATCGGAGCGGGAGGAGGAACACCGGGGAGCTGTTTTTT. Translating gives CSARDRSGRRNTGELFF.

This clonotype was picked up many times. This chain connects TRBV20-1 to TRBJ1-6, with a tentative D call TRBD1 (6 bases). Germline CDR1 and CDR2: DFQATT and SNEGSKA (reference sequence). With 1 base removed from V and 9 bases from J, the gap between germline ends came to 10 bases. This CDR3 region has 13 residues. The CDR3 sequence is CSARALGASPLHF. CDR3 in DNA: TGCAGTGCTAGAGCCTTGGGGGCTTCACCCCTCCACTTT.

This clonotype was seen repeatedly, ten times or more. The chain couples TRBV11-2 to TRBJ1-1; the D gene is possibly TRBD1 (6 bases). Trimming pared 2 bases from V and 0 bases from J, leaving 7 bases between. CDR3 length equals 14 residues. Germline values: CDR1 SGHAT, CDR2 FQNNGV. The CDR3 coding sequence is TGTGCCAGCAGCTTACAGGGGATGAACACTGAAGCTTTCTTT. This codes for CASSLQGMNTEAFF.

This clonotype has just a few counts. The chain has TRBV29-1 and TRBJ2-7, with D possibly being TRBD1 or TRBD2 (6 bases each). Germline values: CDR1 SQVTM, CDR2 ANQGSEA. Deletions cut 4 bases from V and 7 bases from J, with 17 bases between. CDR3 size: 13 residues. The CDR3 loop is CSVAPTRDNEQYF. CDR3 coding DNA: TGCAGCGTTGCCCCCACGCGGGACAATGAGCAGTACTTC.

The chain couples TRBV28 to TRBJ1-3, with D unclear. The length of the CDR3 is 16 residues. V dropped 3 bases and J dropped 3 bases, with 15 bases sitting between them. Germline loops: CDR1 MDHEN, CDR2 SYDVKM. The DNA of the CDR3 is TGTGCCAGCAGTTTGTTGGGGAGCTTTGGTGGAAACACCATATATTTT. Translated: CASSLLGSFGGNTIYF. The variable domain in full, completed from reference TRBV28 and TRBJ1-3, reads DVKVTQSSRYLVKRTGEKVFLECVQDMDHENMFWYRQDPGLGLRLIYFSYDVKMKEKGDIPEGYSVSREKKERFSLILESASTNQTSMYLCASSLLGSFGGNTIYFGEGSWLTVV.

There are many counts of this clonotype. The chain combines TRBV6-6 with TRBJ2-5; D might be TRBD2 (5 bases). With 8 bases removed from V and 5 bases from J, the gap between germline ends came to 15 bases. The germline V gene has CDR1 MNHNY and CDR2 SVGAGI (reference sequence). The CDR3 has 13 amino acids. The CDR3 sequence is CASHQPGTETQYF. In nucleotides, the CDR3 is TGTGCCAGCCATCAGCCGGGAACGGAGACCCAGTACTTC.

This clonotype was detected once. A much larger clonotype is one base distant, so this may be a read error. The chain uses TRBV20-1 and TRBJ1-1; 9 positions match TRBD1. Germline V lookup: CDR1 DFQATT, CDR2 SNEGSKA (reference sequence). There are 12 residues in the CDR3. CDR3 in DNA: TGCAGTGCTCTTCATCGGGACAGGGAAGCTCTCTTT. It encodes CSALHRDREALF.

This clonotype was picked up many times. This chain uses TRBV14 with TRBJ2-3; D might be TRBD1 (7 bases). The CDR3 loop spans 15 amino acids. V shed 2 bases and J shed 10 bases, with 19 bases lying between them. The V gene's germline CDR1 is SGHDN and CDR2 FVKESK. CDR3 in amino acids: CASSQLWAGQRSQYF. CDR3 coding DNA: TGTGCCAGCAGCCAACTTTGGGCGGGACAGCGATCGCAGTATTTT.

The table lists this clonotype with many counts. CDR3 coding DNA: TGTGCCAGCAGCACCAGACTGGTAGCGGGACACAATGAGCAGTTCTTC. This translates into CASSTRLVAGHNEQFF. This chain joins TRBV3-1 and TRBJ2-1; 8 bases are shared with TRBD2. This CDR3 is 16 amino acids long. The germline V gene has CDR1 LGHDT and CDR2 YNNKEL (reference sequence). After removal of 5 bases from V and 5 bases from J, the junction contained 11 bases not matched to a gene.

Regarding this clonotype: This likely came from a read error, as a far larger clone is one base away. The chain couples TRBV7-2 to TRBJ2-1, with D uncertain. This CDR3 is built from 16 residues. With 4 bases removed from V and 1 base from J, the gap between germline ends came to 14 bases. The germline V gene encodes CDR1 SGHTA and CDR2 FQGNSA. The CDR3 DNA reads TGTGCCAGCAGCTCACAGACCTGGGGTTCCTACAATGAGCAGTTCTTC. Its protein is CASSSQTWGSYNEQFF.

About this clonotype itself: Being one base from a much bigger clone, this may be a read error. The genes are TRBV6-5 and TRBJ2-2; D is possibly TRBD2 (5 bases). The germline V and J ends were trimmed by 7 bases and 3 bases, with 21 bases remaining between them. The CDR3 length is 17 residues. Per germline, CDR1 MNHEY and CDR2 SVGAGI. This CDR3 is CASTPRPPGTDTGELFF. The CDR3 DNA is TGTGCCAGCACCCCACGCCCCCCGGGAACGGACACCGGGGAGCTGTTTTTT.

This clonotype was recorded many times. The chain carries TRBV4-1 and TRBJ2-1; D gene unclear. The germline V and J ends were trimmed by 8 bases and 3 bases, with 8 bases remaining between them. Germline assignment: CDR1 MGHRA and CDR2 YSYEKL. This CDR3 comprises 12 residues. CDR3 sequence reads: CASGRNYNEQFF. In nucleotides, the CDR3 is TGCGCCAGCGGGCGTAACTACAATGAGCAGTTCTTC.

This clonotype was counted many times. The chain links TRBV5-1 to TRBJ2-7; D is perhaps TRBD2 (6 bases). This CDR3 is built from 14 residues. V was cut by 5 bases and J by 5 bases, with 17 bases left in between. CDR1 is SGHRS and CDR2 is YFSETQ in the germline V gene. This CDR3 reads CASRLRDPWNEQYF. CDR3 coding DNA: TGCGCCAGCAGACTGCGGGACCCTTGGAACGAGCAGTACTTC.

This clonotype was counted ten times or more. The chain is built from TRBV7-3 and TRBJ2-1; D ambiguous. The CDR3 loop spans 15 amino acids. Per the germline V gene, CDR1 is SGHTA and CDR2 is FQGTGA. V was shortened by 5 bases and J by 7 bases, with 18 bases between the two germline ends. DNA of the CDR3: TGTGCCAGCAGCCTCTTCCCTTCTAGTGTGAATGAGCAGTTCTTC. Its protein product is CASSLFPSSVNEQFF. The full variable domain, completed using reference TRBV7-3 and TRBJ2-1, is GAGVSQTPSNKVTEKGKYVELRCDPISGHTALYWYRQSLGQGPEFLIYFQGTGAADDSGLPNDRFFAVRPEGSVSTLKIQRTERGDSAVYLCASSLFPSSVNEQFFGPGTRLTVL.

This clonotype occurred many times. Here the CDR3 DNA reads TGCAGTGCCAAACTAAACAGGGTAGTGGGTTCACCCCTCCACTTT. It translates to CSAKLNRVVGSPLHF. The chain uses TRBV20-1 and TRBJ1-6; TRBD1 is a possible D gene (6 bases). Germline loops: CDR1 DFQATT, CDR2 SNEGSKA (reference sequence). Trimming cost V 6 bases and J 9 bases, with 21 bases left between them. The CDR3 sequence is 15 residues long.

Points on this clonotype: A much bigger clone sits one base away, suggesting this may be a read error. This chain's CDR3 is CASSLTASGVSDTQYF. DNA of the CDR3: TGTGCCAGCAGCTTGACCGCTAGCGGGGTTTCAGATACGCAGTATTTT. The chain combines TRBV5-6 with TRBJ2-3; 9 bases are shared with TRBD2. The CDR3 is 16 amino acids. V was clipped by 1 base and J by 4 bases; unmatched bases: 7. Germline CDR1 and CDR2: SGHDT and YYEEEE.

This clonotype has ten or more counts. The rearrangement joins TRBV12-3 or TRBV12-4 to TRBJ2-5, with 7 bases aligning to TRBD2. The CDR3 covers 15 residues. V shed 3 bases and J 5 bases; nucleotides not matched to a gene: 9. CDR3 protein: CASSFGRGYRETQYF. The CDR3 DNA reads as TGTGCCAGCAGTTTCGGGCGGGGGTATCGGGAGACCCAGTACTTC.

Relative to its sample, this clonotype is medium-sized. The chain has TRBV11-2 and TRBJ2-1; no clear D. The V gene lost 0 bases and the J gene lost 7 bases, with 4 bases spanning the gap. Germline CDR1 reads SGHAT; CDR2 reads FQNNGV. This CDR3 contains 12 residues. Here the CDR3 reads CASSLDRNEQFF. The CDR3 DNA follows: TGTGCCAGCAGCTTAGACCGGAATGAGCAGTTCTTC.

This clonotype was observed many times. The gene calls are TRBV4-3 and TRBJ2-6; D perhaps matches TRBD2 (5 bases). V was pared by 0 bases and J by 4 bases, with 16 bases between. This CDR3 contains 18 residues. Germline values: CDR1 LGHNA, CDR2 YSLEER. CDR3 DNA: TGCGCCAGCAGCCAAGATCGGTTTAGAGGGTCCGGGGCCAACGTCCTGACTTTC. Translating gives CASSQDRFRGSGANVLTF.

Concerning this clonotype: The CDR3 ends on some other residue instead of the conserved phenylalanine or tryptophan, so this is likely a read error. The chain joins TRBV27 to TRBJ1-1; D may be TRBD1 (6 bases). Germline CDR1 reads MNHEY; CDR2 reads SMNVEV (reference sequence). V lost 8 bases, J lost 4 bases, and 20 bases lay in between. The CDR3 contains 15 residues. The CDR3 DNA sequence: TGTGCCAGCTCCTCTGGACAGTGGGTGGGCACTGAAGCTTTCCTT. Translated: CASSSGQWVGTEAFL.

This clonotype was recorded a few times. The chain carries TRBV7-3 and TRBJ1-1; perhaps TRBD1 as D (5 bases). Germline V CDR1 and CDR2: SGHTA, FQGTGA. The V gene lost 3 bases and the J gene lost 6 bases, with 11 bases spanning the gap. The CDR3 loop spans 13 amino acids. CDR3 nucleotides: TGTGCCAGCAGCTTCGCAGGGTCGGCTGAAGCTTTCTTT. Protein sequence: CASSFAGSAEAFF.

This clonotype was detected ten times or more. The chain couples TRBV9 to TRBJ2-3; D gene unclear. The V gene lost 0 bases and the J gene lost 4 bases, with 6 bases spanning the gap. The CDR3 has 13 residues. CDR1 is SGDLS, CDR2 YYNGEE, per germline. Written as DNA, the CDR3 is TGTGCCAGCAGCGTAGGAGCCTCAGATACGCAGTATTTT. Its protein is CASSVGASDTQYF.

This clonotype has a handful of counts. The chain couples TRBV12-3 or TRBV12-4 to TRBJ1-5; D may be TRBD1 (6 bases). The CDR3 runs to 13 residues. Trimming stripped 7 bases from V and 1 base from J, with 8 bases between. The CDR3, as DNA: TGTGCCAGCAACAGGGAGAGCAATCAGCCCCAGCATTTT. It encodes CASNRESNQPQHF.

V usage is TRBV20-1 and J usage is TRBJ2-4; D might be TRBD1 or TRBD2, each matching 5 bases. The CDR3 runs to 13 residues. The germline V and J ends were trimmed by 2 bases and 8 bases, with 13 bases remaining between them. Germline values: CDR1 DFQATT, CDR2 SNEGSKA (reference sequence). DNA of the CDR3: TGCAGTGCTAGAATGCCGGGGCTGGACATTCAGTACTTC. This translates into CSARMPGLDIQYF.

This clonotype was counted ten times or more. The chain joins TRBV11-2 to TRBJ2-4; 8 bases fit TRBD2. J gave up 3 bases and V 5 bases, and 12 bases lay outside the gene matches. The length of the CDR3 is 17 residues. The V gene's germline CDR1 is SGHAT and CDR2 FQNNGV. The CDR3 DNA reads as TGTGCCAGCAGCACACTCCAAGCGGGAGTGGGCAAAAACATTCAGTACTTC. This gives the protein CASSTLQAGVGKNIQYF.

The CDR3 reads CASSRGQGFTEAFF. The DNA for the CDR3 is TGTGCCAGCAGCCGCGGACAGGGATTCACTGAAGCTTTCTTT. The rearrangement links TRBV7-2 to TRBJ1-1; TRBD1 aligns across 8 bases. Germline values: CDR1 SGHTA, CDR2 FQGNSA. Germline trimming cut 5 bases from V and 4 bases from J; bases unmatched to any gene: 6. The CDR3 is made up of 14 amino acids.

This clonotype showed up many times. CDR3 in DNA: TGCAGTGCTCCGGCCGGGACAGCCTATGGCTACACCTTC. Its translation: CSAPAGTAYGYTF. The chain uses TRBV20-1 and TRBJ1-2; 7 nucleotides align to TRBD1. The CDR3 runs to 13 residues. The germline gives CDR1 DFQATT, CDR2 SNEGSKA (reference sequence). Germline trimming cut 5 bases from V and 4 bases from J; bases unmatched to any gene: 7.

This clonotype was observed at least ten times. The V and J genes are TRBV20-1 and TRBJ1-1, with D perhaps TRBD1 (5 bases). CDR1 is DFQATT and CDR2 is SNEGSKA in the germline V gene (reference sequence). This CDR3 comprises 14 residues. V was trimmed by 0 bases and J by 4 bases, leaving 12 bases between them. CDR3 amino acids: CSARDSRGVTEAFF. The CDR3 nucleotides read TGCAGTGCTAGAGACTCGCGGGGGGTCACTGAAGCTTTCTTT.

A few counts support this clonotype. This may be a read error, as it is one base from a much larger clone. The chain links TRBV6-5 to TRBJ1-2; D is unclear. CDR1 is MNHEY, CDR2 SVGAGI, per germline. This CDR3 region has 15 residues. Between the trimmed V and J ends, which lost 0 bases and 8 bases, there was a span of 16 bases. The CDR3 spells CASSYSSGGRIGYTF. In DNA, the CDR3 is TGTGCCAGCAGTTACTCGTCGGGCGGTCGAATCGGCTACACCTTC.